Below, 16 T cell receptor beta chains from the same sample are listed, as sequenced in a study of cytomegalovirus exposure and HLA in healthy donors. The PCR used 60 Vbeta and 13 Jbeta primers. The repertoire was sequenced with immunoSEQ multiplex PCR; TCRdb's copy has only in-frame clones and lacks some. The table records 150,000 to 200,000 clones, around 76% of them present only once. The material sequenced was PBMCs. These receptors were taken from a girl under 18 in good health and CMV-seropositive.

The V and J genes are TRBV6-5 and TRBJ1-3; 8 positions agree with TRBD1. Germline V gene lookup returns CDR1 MNHEY and CDR2 SVGAGI. CDR3 length equals 13 residues. V lost 7 bases to trimming and J lost 4 bases; unmatched junction nucleotides: 3. CDR3 sequence (DNA): TGTGCCAGCAAACGGACAGGGGGAAACACCATATATTTT. It yields the protein CASKRTGGNTIYF.

This clone appeared a few times. This chain links TRBV5-1 with TRBJ2-2, with 12 bases matching TRBD1. The CDR3 length is 15 residues. Per germline, CDR1 SGHRS and CDR2 YFSETQ. With 4 bases clipped from V and 5 bases from J, the junction kept 3 bases outside the gene matches. The CDR3 region is CASSPGQGATGELFF. The CDR3 nucleotides are TGCGCCAGCAGCCCGGGACAGGGGGCGACCGGGGAGCTGTTTTTT.

The CDR3 region is CASSDYPGGHQPQHF. Here the CDR3 DNA reads TGTGCCAGCAGTGATTATCCGGGAGGGCATCAGCCCCAGCATTTT. This chain connects TRBV6-1 to TRBJ1-5; no firm D call. Germline lookup yields CDR1 MNHNS and CDR2 SASEGT. The CDR3 spans 15 residues. Trimming took 3 bases from V and 5 from J, leaving 14 bases between them.

This clone was recorded only once. The CDR3 DNA reads as TGTGCCAGCAGCTTAGGGCTGTGGAGCTCTGGAAACACCATATATTTT. It is translated as CASSLGLWSSGNTIYF. The chain employs TRBV7-2 and TRBJ1-3; the D is unclear. This CDR3 comprises 16 residues. The V gene's germline CDR1 is SGHTA and CDR2 FQGNSA. V lost 1 base and J 0 bases, leaving 10 bases between the germline ends.

The chain has TRBV6-1 and TRBJ2-1, with 7 bases fitting TRBD1. Trimming cost V 7 bases and J 9 bases; bases outside gene matches: 15. Germline values: CDR1 MNHNS, CDR2 SASEGT. The CDR3 loop spans 15 amino acids. CDR3 DNA: TGTGCCAGCACCCCCGACAGGGTGTTTTTGGGTGAGCAGTTCTTC. Its translation: CASTPDRVFLGEQFF.

This chain links TRBV27 with TRBJ2-1; a weak D match, TRBD2 (5 bases). The CDR3 has 16 residues. Germline V gene sequence: CDR1 MNHEY, CDR2 SMNVEV (reference sequence). V was clipped by 6 bases and J by 4 bases, with 19 bases between them. CDR3 nucleotide sequence: TGTGCCAGCAGACCACCCGTGATGCGAGGGTACAATGAGCAGTTCTTC. It yields the protein CASRPPVMRGYNEQFF.

The rearrangement joins TRBV4-1 to TRBJ1-5; D might be TRBD1 (5 bases). In germline, CDR1 is MGHRA, CDR2 YSYEKL. This CDR3 comprises 17 residues. The V end was cut by 3 bases, the J end by 0 bases, with 15 bases between. CDR3 in DNA: TGCGCCAGCAGCCATGGGGCGGGGTTTTATAGCAATCAGCCCCAGCATTTT. This gives the protein CASSHGAGFYSNQPQHF.

V is TRBV7-2 and J is TRBJ2-1, with D possibly matching TRBD2 (7 bases). V lost 1 base, J lost 8 bases, and 15 bases lay in between. The CDR3 sequence is 15 residues long. Germline lookup yields CDR1 SGHTA and CDR2 FQGNSA. CDR3 protein: CASSLERGRGDEQFF. CDR3 DNA: TGTGCCAGCAGCTTAGAGCGGGGAAGGGGGGATGAGCAGTTCTTC.

This clone was seen a few times. This sequence joins TRBV10-3 and TRBJ2-3; 7 bases map to TRBD1. Germline CDR1 is ENHRY and CDR2 is SYGVKD. V trimming: 2 bases; J trimming: 8 bases; junction bases outside the gene matches: 7. The CDR3 length is 14 residues. The CDR3 DNA sequence: TGTGCCATCAGTGAGGTACAGGGGTCTGGTACGCAGTATTTT. It yields the protein CAISEVQGSGTQYF.

The rearrangement uses TRBV14 and TRBJ2-1, with D possibly being TRBD2 (6 bases). V was trimmed by 5 bases and J by 4 bases, leaving 18 bases between them. Germline CDR1 is SGHDN and CDR2 is FVKESK. The CDR3 has 16 residues. The CDR3 sequence is CASSFGSSRLYNEQFF. In nucleotides, the CDR3 is TGTGCCAGCAGCTTCGGGAGTAGTCGGCTTTACAATGAGCAGTTCTTC.

The chain links TRBV7-2 to TRBJ2-7, with 8 bases identical to TRBD2. Germline CDR1 reads SGHTA; CDR2 reads FQGNSA. Losses at the gene ends were 1 base for V and 4 bases for J; bases not matched to a gene: 6. The CDR3 covers 15 residues. The CDR3 nucleotides are TGTGCCAGCAGCTTAGTACCAGCGGGAGAGTACGAGCAGTACTTC. This codes for CASSLVPAGEYEQYF. The entire variable domain, with the rest obtained from reference TRBV7-2 and TRBJ2-7, is as follows: GAGVSQSPSNKVTEKGKDVELRCDPISGHTALYWYRQSLGQGLEFLIYFQGNSAPDKSGLPSDRFSAERTGGSVSTLTIQRTQQEDSAVYLCASSLVPAGEYEQYFGPGTRLTVT.

The gene calls are TRBV6-5 and TRBJ1-3, with D possibly being TRBD1 (5 bases). The germline V and J ends were trimmed by 6 bases and 7 bases, with 13 bases remaining between them. The CDR3 extends over 13 amino acids. Per germline, CDR1 MNHEY and CDR2 SVGAGI. CDR3 sequence: CASREGPWNTIYF. The CDR3 region has the DNA TGTGCCAGCAGGGAGGGACCTTGGAACACCATATATTTT.

V and J are TRBV30 and TRBJ2-1, with a tentative D call TRBD2 (7 bases). Between the trimmed V and J ends, which lost 2 bases and 0 bases, there was a span of 17 bases. Germline loops: CDR1 GTSNPN, CDR2 SVGIG (reference sequence). This CDR3 has 17 residues. DNA for the CDR3: TGTGCCTGGAGTCCCCCTAGGGGGAGGGCCTCCTACAATGAGCAGTTCTTC. Residues: CAWSPPRGRASYNEQFF.

The chain links TRBV11-2 to TRBJ2-1, with TRBD1 matching over 10 bases. The CDR3 spans 19 residues. CDR1 is SGHAT, CDR2 FQNNGV, per germline. V lost 5 bases, J lost 0 bases, and 13 bases stayed unmatched. CDR3 nucleotides: TGTGCCAGCAGCCTATGGACAGGGGGTGATAGGAGCTCCTACAATGAGCAGTTCTTC. Translated, it gives CASSLWTGGDRSSYNEQFF.

This clone has just a few counts. V and J are TRBV27 and TRBJ2-1; 7 bases line up with TRBD1. CDR1 MNHEY and CDR2 SMNVEV come from the germline V gene (reference sequence). The CDR3 extends over 15 amino acids. Trimming took 2 bases from V and 5 from J; bases not matched to a gene: 6. CDR3 protein: CASSLIRQGDNEQFF. The CDR3 DNA reads as TGTGCCAGCAGTTTAATCCGGCAGGGGGACAATGAGCAGTTCTTC.

The genes are TRBV18 and TRBJ2-6, with a weak D call TRBD2 (5 bases). Trimming took off 3 bases at V and 1 base at J, with 16 bases between the two ends. The CDR3 length is 18 residues. CDR1 is KGHSH and CDR2 is LQKENI in the germline V gene. The CDR3 spells CASSPIGSPGSGANVLTF. In DNA form, the CDR3 reads TGTGCCAGCTCACCTATAGGGAGTCCGGGGTCTGGGGCCAACGTCCTGACTTTC.